This T cell receptor (beta chain) was obtained from a study of blood T cell repertoires in COVID-19. Overall study context: COVID-19 samples from acute and convalescent phases originated in the United States, Italy and Spain.

In the original processing: Reference gene primer amplification gave nucleated cell count estimates. Some clones are missing from TCRdb's copy, which holds only in-frame ones; the method was immunoSEQ multiplex PCR. V and J calls and clone size come straight from that table; D and trimming were deduced from the DNA. Among 350,000 to 450,000 clones listed, 86% were seen once. Seattle patients were enrolled during active infection and followed longitudinally. The source material was peripheral blood. This TCR was recovered from a woman in her sixties with COVID-19, enrolled during active disease.

This chain's CDR3 is CASSDPRRGGGTDTQYF. The CDR3 DNA reads TGTGCCAGCAGTGACCCTCGGCGGGGGGGCGGCACAGATACGCAGTATTTT. The rearrangement joins TRBV6-1 to TRBJ2-3; TRBD2 matches 9 bases. This CDR3 has 17 residues. The germline V gene encodes CDR1 MNHNS and CDR2 SASEGT. V was pared by 3 bases and J by 1 base, with 8 bases of the junction left unmatched.